One sample yielded the 24 T cell receptor beta chains listed below, sequenced in a study of graft-versus-host responses after intestinal transplantation. Generated by immunoSEQ multiplex PCR, the TCRdb table keeps only in-frame clones and is missing some. Of 120,000 or so clones listed, just over 90% are singletons. The antigens for these receptors are not known. The source material was unstimulated CD8+ T cells sorted from spleen or lymph node cells, sampled before intestinal transplant. The receptors stem from a human donor who received an intestinal transplant.

This sequence joins TRBV2 and TRBJ2-1; TRBD1 agrees at 8 bases. CDR1 is SNHLY, CDR2 FYNNEI, per germline. This CDR3 has 12 residues. The V and J ends lost 7 bases and 6 bases, in that order; junction bases with no gene match: 2. The CDR3 sequence: CASITGGNEQFF. The CDR3 nucleotides are TGTGCCAGCATCACAGGGGGCAATGAGCAGTTCTTC.

This clone has only one observation. This chain joins TRBV19 and TRBJ2-7, with TRBD2 matching 11 bases. In germline, CDR1 is LNHDA, CDR2 SQIVND (reference sequence). V lost 5 bases to trimming and J lost 5 bases; unmatched junction nucleotides: 5. The length of the CDR3 is 14 residues. CDR3 amino acids: CASSVTSGSDEQYF. The CDR3 coding sequence is TGTGCCAGTAGTGTAACTAGCGGGAGCGACGAGCAGTACTTC.

The gene calls are TRBV15 and TRBJ1-5; perhaps TRBD1 as D (6 bases). CDR1 and CDR2 from the germline V gene are LNHNV and YYDKDF (reference sequence). CDR3 length: 16 residues. Trimming stripped 4 bases from V and 0 bases from J, with 13 bases between. The CDR3 is CATSTPQGFSNQPQHF. CDR3 DNA: TGTGCCACCAGCACACCCCAGGGGTTTAGCAATCAGCCCCAGCATTTT.

This clone occurred a few times. The CDR3 DNA reads as TGTGCCAGCAGTTTATCCGGAAATTTTCTGCCCCAGCATTTT. Translated: CASSLSGNFLPQHF. J is TRBJ1-5 and V is TRBV28; D is unresolved. There are 14 residues in the CDR3. Germline V gene lookup returns CDR1 MDHEN and CDR2 SYDVKM. V lost 1 base to trimming and J lost 9 bases, with 13 bases between them.

V gene TRBV5-6 combines with J gene TRBJ1-5; D remains ambiguous. The germline gives CDR1 SGHDT, CDR2 YYEEEE. The CDR3 consists of 15 residues. Trimming shortened V by 0 bases and J by 4 bases, and 11 bases separated the two germline ends. The DNA for the CDR3 is TGTGCCAGCAGCTTGGAACAGTCCTATAATCAGCCCCAGCATTTT. It specifies CASSLEQSYNQPQHF.

The chain has TRBV5-1 and TRBJ1-2; D might be TRBD1 (5 bases). This CDR3 is built from 18 residues. Trimming shortened V by 1 base and J by 4 bases, and 23 bases separated the two germline ends. Per germline, CDR1 SGHRS and CDR2 YFSETQ. This CDR3 is CASSLSRGGPNNGYGYTF. The CDR3 DNA reads as TGCGCCAGCAGCTTGTCGAGGGGAGGGCCGAATAACGGCTATGGCTACACCTTC.

The table lists this clone with a count of one. The chain is built from TRBV19 and TRBJ2-1; a weak D match, TRBD1 (6 bases). This CDR3 contains 15 residues. CDR1 and CDR2 (germline): LNHDA, SQIVND (reference sequence). V was cut by 11 bases and J by 4 bases, with 21 bases left in between. CDR3 region: CASLDRSGVYNEQFF. For the CDR3, the DNA is TGTGCCTCCCTTGACAGGTCCGGGGTTTACAATGAGCAGTTCTTC.

This sequence joins TRBV28 and TRBJ2-2; 7 positions agree with TRBD2. This CDR3 has 14 amino acids. With 3 bases clipped from V and 7 bases from J, the junction kept 5 bases outside the gene matches. The V gene's germline CDR1 is MDHEN and CDR2 SYDVKM. The CDR3 is CASSFGRGHGELFF. CDR3 DNA sequence: TGTGCCAGCAGTTTTGGGAGGGGTCACGGGGAGCTGTTTTTT.

The chain is built from TRBV4-1 and TRBJ1-1; D is unresolved. V lost 5 bases and J lost 2, with 3 bases in between. Germline V gives CDR1 MGHRA, CDR2 YSYEKL. This CDR3 contains 11 residues. CDR3: CASSSNTEAFF. The CDR3 coding sequence is TGCGCCAGCAGCTCTAACACTGAAGCTTTCTTT.

The rearrangement uses TRBV29-1 and TRBJ1-2, with a tentative D call TRBD1 (5 bases). This CDR3 is 12 amino acids long. Germline loops: CDR1 SQVTM, CDR2 ANQGSEA. Between the trimmed V and J ends, which lost 7 bases and 5 bases, there was a span of 14 bases. The CDR3 here is CSAPSSGYGYTF. Written as DNA, the CDR3 is TGCAGCGCGCCCTCCTCAGGGTATGGCTACACCTTC.

This clone was seen a handful of times. This same CDR3 is encoded by further DNA sequences in the sample. The chain joins TRBV6-1 to TRBJ2-7; 10 bases match TRBD2. The V gene's germline CDR1 is MNHNS and CDR2 SASEGT. This CDR3 spans 15 amino acids. The ends lost 2 bases at V and 2 bases at J; junction bases unmatched: 3. CDR3: CASSELAGGTYEQYF. The CDR3 DNA is TGTGCCAGCAGTGAATTAGCGGGAGGTACCTACGAGCAGTACTTC.

The rearrangement uses TRBV2 and TRBJ2-1; 12 nucleotides line up with TRBD2. CDR3 size: 15 residues. V lost 5 bases to trimming and J lost 10 bases; unmatched junction nucleotides: 9. Germline assignment: CDR1 SNHLY and CDR2 FYNNEI. DNA of the CDR3: TGTGCCAGCAGTCACACTAGCGGGGGGAAAATCGAGCAGTTCTTC. Its translation: CASSHTSGGKIEQFF.

This sequence joins TRBV6-5 and TRBJ2-3, with D perhaps matching TRBD2 (5 bases). The CDR3 runs to 15 residues. The germline V and J ends were trimmed by 7 bases and 0 bases, with 14 bases remaining between them. CDR1 MNHEY and CDR2 SVGAGI come from the germline V gene. The CDR3 reads CASTVSGSSTDTQYF. The DNA of the CDR3 is TGTGCCAGCACGGTCAGCGGTTCTAGCACAGATACGCAGTATTTT.

This sequence joins TRBV6-1 and TRBJ1-5; D is unresolved. The V end lost 4 bases, the J end lost 0 bases, and 10 bases lay between the germline ends. CDR1 MNHNS and CDR2 SASEGT come from the germline V gene. The CDR3 loop spans 15 amino acids. The DNA of the CDR3 is TGTGCCAGCAGTGGGAGTTCTTATAGCAATCAGCCCCAGCATTTT. It is translated as CASSGSSYSNQPQHF.

Remarks on this clone: Within the sample, other DNA sequences also encode this same CDR3. The V gene is TRBV19, the J gene TRBJ2-1; D may be TRBD2 (6 bases). The CDR3 totals 13 residues. Between the trimmed V and J ends, which lost 6 bases and 4 bases, there was a span of 10 bases. CDR1 and CDR2 from the germline V gene are LNHDA and SQIVND (reference sequence). CDR3 in amino acids: CASSRDLYNEQFF. The CDR3 DNA is TGTGCCAGTAGCCGGGACTTATACAATGAGCAGTTCTTC.

The genes are TRBV10-2 and TRBJ1-2; D gene unclear. Germline CDR1 is WSHSY and CDR2 is SAAADI. V lost 0 bases, J lost 6 bases, and 14 bases lay in between. This CDR3 is 15 amino acids long. The CDR3 loop reads CASSESVKPADGYTF. The CDR3 region has the DNA TGCGCCAGCAGTGAGTCGGTCAAGCCAGCCGATGGCTACACCTTC.

The chain carries TRBV28 and TRBJ2-2; 9 bases are a match to TRBD2. CDR3 size: 17 residues. Germline V gene data show CDR1 as MDHEN and CDR2 as SYDVKM. The ends lost 2 bases at V and 7 bases at J; junction bases unmatched: 11. CDR3 sequence reads: CASSLSLSGSEDGELFF. The CDR3 DNA is TGTGCCAGCAGTTTAAGTCTTAGCGGGAGCGAGGACGGGGAGCTGTTTTTT.

This clone occurred once. This sequence joins TRBV6-5 and TRBJ1-2; D is possibly TRBD1 (6 bases). Germline values: CDR1 MNHEY, CDR2 SVGAGI. Trimming shortened V by 0 bases and J by 3 bases, and 11 bases separated the two germline ends. The CDR3 is made up of 15 amino acids. The CDR3 is CASSYSRGGDYGYTF. The CDR3 DNA follows: TGTGCCAGCAGTTACTCGAGAGGGGGAGACTATGGCTACACCTTC.

This rearrangement joins TRBV27 to TRBJ2-7; TRBD2 matches at 7 bases. Germline CDR1 reads MNHEY; CDR2 reads SMNVEV (reference sequence). Trimming took 4 bases from V and 7 from J; bases not matched to a gene: 10. The CDR3 runs 14 residues. The CDR3 reads CASSSALAVQEQYF. CDR3 coding DNA: TGTGCCAGCAGTTCCGCTCTAGCGGTCCAGGAGCAGTACTTC.

This chain uses TRBV6-1 with TRBJ2-5; 9 bases match TRBD2. The CDR3 runs to 15 residues. Germline V gene lookup returns CDR1 MNHNS and CDR2 SASEGT. The junction had 9 bases not matched to a gene; V was cut back by 6 bases and J by 4 bases. Here the CDR3 reads CASRKGRTSAETQYF. The CDR3 DNA sequence: TGTGCCAGCAGAAAAGGTCGGACTAGCGCAGAGACCCAGTACTTC.

The rearrangement joins TRBV14 to TRBJ2-7; 8 nucleotides line up with TRBD2. V gave up 6 bases and J gave up 0 bases; unmatched junction bases: 7. This CDR3 is 15 amino acids long. Germline V gene lookup returns CDR1 SGHDN and CDR2 FVKESK. CDR3 loop: CASSHRTSSSYEQYF. The CDR3 bases are TGTGCCAGCAGTCATAGGACTAGCAGCTCCTACGAGCAGTACTTC.

V and J are TRBV19 and TRBJ2-3; D call uncertain. The CDR3 length is 13 residues. From germline, CDR1 is LNHDA and CDR2 SQIVND (reference sequence). Between the trimmed V and J ends, which lost 9 bases and 4 bases, there was a span of 14 bases. CDR3 nucleotide sequence: TGTGCCAGCGGGCCTATCGGCTCAGATACGCAGTATTTT. It specifies CASGPIGSDTQYF.

The chain uses TRBV7-3 and TRBJ2-7; TRBD2 matches at 14 bases. Germline V lookup: CDR1 SGHTA, CDR2 FQGTGA. V was clipped by 5 bases and J by 2 bases; unmatched bases: 2. The CDR3 length is 15 residues. CDR3 DNA: TGTGCCAGCAGCCCGACTAGCGGGAGGGCCTACGAGCAGTACTTC. It specifies CASSPTSGRAYEQYF.

The chain employs TRBV13 and TRBJ2-5, with TRBD2 matching over 9 bases. Germline CDR1 PRHDT, CDR2 FYEKMQ (reference sequence). Trimming at V came to 5 bases and at J to 3 bases, leaving 16 bases not matched to a gene. This CDR3 has 18 residues. The CDR3 here is CASSPRGTRTSAEETQYF. DNA for the CDR3: TGTGCCAGCAGCCCACGCGGCACAAGGACTAGCGCGGAAGAGACCCAGTACTTC.